One and the same sample provided the 16 T cell receptor beta chains below, sequenced in a study of long-term antiretroviral therapy in people with HIV. Survey-level immunoSEQ v3.0 assays were run. The method was immunoSEQ multiplex PCR; TCRdb's version includes in-frame clones alone and lacks a portion of them. The sample shows about 29,000 clones, over 80% of them seen only once. This material consisted of unsorted PBMCs, taken 3.2 years before starting antiretroviral therapy. The receptors were gathered from a man between 50 and 59 years old with HIV.

The chain carries TRBV13 and TRBJ1-2; possibly TRBD1 for D (5 bases). The CDR3 runs 13 residues. CDR1 is PRHDT and CDR2 is FYEKMQ in the germline V gene (reference sequence). V lost 2 bases, J lost 7 bases, and 11 bases lay in between. The chain's CDR3 is CASSLTRGFGYTF. The CDR3 DNA sequence: TGTGCCAGCAGCTTAACACGGGGGTTTGGCTACACCTTC.

V is TRBV5-1 and J is TRBJ2-7; TRBD2 matches at 8 bases. CDR3 length equals 14 residues. Looked up from germline, CDR1 is SGHRS and CDR2 is YFSETQ. Trimming removed 2 bases from V and 5 bases from J; junction bases left unmatched: 6. Here the CDR3 reads CASSLSGSSDEQYF. CDR3 in DNA: TGCGCCAGCAGCTTAAGCGGGAGCTCGGACGAGCAGTACTTC. The entire variable domain, with the rest obtained from reference TRBV5-1 and TRBJ2-7, is as follows: KAGVTQTPRYLIKTRGQQVTLSCSPISGHRSVSWYQQTPGQGLQFLFEYFSETQRNKGNFPGRFSGRQFSNSRSEMNVSTLELGDSALYLCASSLSGSSDEQYFGPGTRLTVT.

The chain carries TRBV5-4 and TRBJ2-7, with 7 bases aligning to TRBD2. Germline V CDR1 and CDR2: SGHNT, YYREEE (reference sequence). The CDR3 loop spans 16 amino acids. J lost 0 bases, V lost 4 bases, and 10 bases had no gene match. CDR3 sequence (DNA): TGTGCCAGCAGCAGCGGAGCGGGAACTAGCTCCTACGAGCAGTACTTC. This encodes CASSSGAGTSSYEQYF.

The gene calls are TRBV5-4 and TRBJ2-1, with D maybe TRBD1 (6 bases). The V and J ends lost 3 bases and 4 bases respectively, with 11 bases between them. The CDR3 runs 14 residues. Germline V lookup: CDR1 SGHNT, CDR2 YYREEE (reference sequence). For the CDR3, the DNA is TGTGCCAGCAGCTGGGAACAGGGTTACAATGAGCAGTTCTTC. Its protein product is CASSWEQGYNEQFF. The full variable domain, in which reference TRBV5-4 and TRBJ2-1 provide the parts outside the CDR3, is ETGVTQSPTHLIKTRGQQVTLRCSSQSGHNTVSWYQQALGQGPQFIFQYYREEENGRGNFPPRFSGLQFPNYSSELNVNALELDDSALYLCASSWEQGYNEQFFGPGTRLTVL.

The chain has TRBV7-2 and TRBJ2-7; tentatively, D is TRBD1 or TRBD2 (5 bases each). The V and J ends lost 4 bases and 2 bases respectively, with 15 bases between them. The CDR3 totals 15 residues. The germline V gene encodes CDR1 SGHTA and CDR2 FQGNSA. The CDR3 here is CASSSRDGPPYEQYF. The DNA of the CDR3 is TGTGCCAGCAGCTCCCGGGACGGACCTCCCTACGAGCAGTACTTC.

As to this clone: At one end, the junction sequence differs from germline, possibly due to a read error. This chain connects TRBV7-7 to TRBJ2-7; the D gene is possibly TRBD2 (6 bases). The CDR3 loop spans 18 amino acids. CDR1 SSHAT and CDR2 FNYEAQ come from the germline V gene (reference sequence). The CDR3 loop reads CASSLEGLGGYGSYEQYF. The CDR3 nucleotides are TGTGCTAGCAGCTTAGAGGGGCTAGGAGGGTATGGGTCCTACGAGCAGTACTTC.

DNA for the CDR3: TGTGCCAGCAGCTTAGTCAGGTCAGGGGGCGGCCTTGGGAACACTGAAGCTTTCTTT. Amino acid sequence: CASSLVRSGGGLGNTEAFF. This chain uses TRBV7-9 with TRBJ1-1; the match to TRBD1 covers 8 bases. CDR1 and CDR2 (germline): SEHNR, FQNEAQ (reference sequence). CDR3 length: 19 residues. Trimming cost V 1 base and J 1 base; bases outside gene matches: 14.

In its sample, this clone was seen a few times. The V and J genes are TRBV18 and TRBJ1-2; TRBD1 matches 7 bases. The CDR3 length is 15 residues. The germline V gene has CDR1 KGHSH and CDR2 LQKENI. Germline trimming cut 3 bases from V and 4 bases from J; bases unmatched to any gene: 8. DNA of the CDR3: TGTGCCAGCTCACCGTCCGGGACAGAGATCTATGGCTACACCTTC. It specifies CASSPSGTEIYGYTF.

The chain is built from TRBV18 and TRBJ2-7, with TRBD2 matching 9 bases. V trimming: 3 bases; J trimming: 5 bases; junction bases outside the gene matches: 11. The CDR3 is 16 residues long. The germline V gene has CDR1 KGHSH and CDR2 LQKENI. The CDR3 DNA sequence: TGTGCCAGCTCACCGCTTCATAGCGGGAGCGGGGACGAGCAGTACTTC. It is translated as CASSPLHSGSGDEQYF.

V usage is TRBV18 and J usage is TRBJ2-5; the D is unclear. The ends were cut back, 4 bases at V and 2 bases at J, with 8 bases in the middle. This CDR3 region has 13 residues. CDR1 and CDR2 (germline): KGHSH, LQKENI. The CDR3 is CASSLAAQETQYF. In nucleotides, the CDR3 is TGTGCCAGCTCACTGGCTGCTCAAGAGACCCAGTACTTC.

The chain recombines TRBV30 with TRBJ2-1, with TRBD2 identical over 11 bases. The CDR3 contains 16 residues. Germline CDR1 and CDR2: GTSNPN and SVGIG (reference sequence). After removal of 3 bases from V and 8 bases from J, the junction contained 12 bases not matched to a gene. The DNA of the CDR3 is TGTGCCTGGAGCCGGACTTTGACTAGCGGGACGGATGAGCAGTTCTTC. As protein: CAWSRTLTSGTDEQFF.

The V call is TRBV7-2, the J call TRBJ1-2; maybe TRBD1 (5 bases). Germline assignment: CDR1 SGHTA and CDR2 FQGNSA. This CDR3 contains 13 residues. Trimming stripped 4 bases from V and 7 bases from J, with 13 bases between. The DNA for the CDR3 is TGTGCCAGCAGCTCCCGACGGGGGGGTGGCTACACCTTC. Translating gives CASSSRRGGGYTF.

The chain combines TRBV28 with TRBJ1-2, with D perhaps TRBD1 (5 bases). Germline V gene data show CDR1 as MDHEN and CDR2 as SYDVKM. The CDR3 is 17 amino acids. V was pared by 4 bases and J by 4 bases, with 22 bases between. This CDR3 reads CASSSNELGGNVYGYTF. CDR3 coding DNA: TGTGCCAGCAGTTCCAATGAGTTGGGGGGAAATGTCTATGGCTACACCTTC.

The chain recombines TRBV7-8 with TRBJ2-1; D unclear. The CDR3 extends over 14 amino acids. Looked up from germline, CDR1 is SGHVS and CDR2 is FQNEAQ. V lost 1 base to trimming and J lost 0 bases, with 4 bases between them. CDR3 bases: TGTGCCAGCAGCTTAGTCCCCTCCTACAATGAGCAGTTCTTC. This translates into CASSLVPSYNEQFF. Combining the CDR3 with reference TRBV7-8 and TRBJ2-1 gives the whole variable domain GAGVSQSPRYKVAKRGQDVALRCDPISGHVSLFWYQQALGQGPEFLTYFQNEAQLDKSGLPSDRFFAERPEGSVSTLKIQRTQQEDSAVYLCASSLVPSYNEQFFGPGTRLTVL.

The chain uses TRBV25-1 and TRBJ2-7; D gene uncertain. Germline V gene lookup returns CDR1 MGHDK and CDR2 SYGVNS. Trimming took 6 bases from V and 0 from J, leaving 6 bases between them. The CDR3 has 12 residues. CDR3 region: CASRLDSYEQYF. CDR3 in DNA: TGTGCCAGCAGGTTGGACTCCTACGAGCAGTACTTC.

This clone was picked up one time. V gene TRBV2 combines with J gene TRBJ1-2; the D gene is possibly TRBD1 (5 bases). Germline V gene sequence: CDR1 SNHLY, CDR2 FYNNEI. This CDR3 comprises 14 residues. V was clipped by 1 base and J by 3 bases, with 9 bases between them. The CDR3 bases are TGTGCCAGCAGTGAAGTGGGCAGGGACTATGGCTACACCTTC. It yields the protein CASSEVGRDYGYTF.